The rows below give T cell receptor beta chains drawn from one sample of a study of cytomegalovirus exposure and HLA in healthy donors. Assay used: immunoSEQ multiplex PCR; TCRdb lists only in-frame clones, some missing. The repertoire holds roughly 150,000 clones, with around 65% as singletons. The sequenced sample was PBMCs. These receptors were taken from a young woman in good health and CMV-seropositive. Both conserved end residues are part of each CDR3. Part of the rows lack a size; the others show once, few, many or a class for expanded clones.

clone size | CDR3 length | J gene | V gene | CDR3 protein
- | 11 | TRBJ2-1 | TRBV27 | CASSLRNEQFF
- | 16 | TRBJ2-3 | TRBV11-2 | CASSFYGTGHTDTQYF
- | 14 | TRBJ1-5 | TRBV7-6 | CASSLERGSQPQHF
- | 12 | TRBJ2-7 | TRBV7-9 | CASSPGTTEQYF
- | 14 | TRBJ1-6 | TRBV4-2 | CASSQQGIKSPLHF
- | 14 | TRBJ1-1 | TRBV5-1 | CASSRGQLGTEAFF
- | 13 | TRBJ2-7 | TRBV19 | CASSGSPGYEQYF
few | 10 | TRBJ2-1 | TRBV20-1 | CSAAGTGQFF
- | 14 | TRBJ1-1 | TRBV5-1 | CASTRGEVSAEAFF
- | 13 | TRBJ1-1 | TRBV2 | CASSALADTEAFF
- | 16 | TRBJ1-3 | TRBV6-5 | CASSYSQGGSGNTIYF
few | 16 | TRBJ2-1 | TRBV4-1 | CASSQPLAGERNEQFF
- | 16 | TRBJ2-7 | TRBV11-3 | CASSPPGQGGSYEQYF
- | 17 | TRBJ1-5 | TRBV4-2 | CASSQGQDLYSNQPQHF
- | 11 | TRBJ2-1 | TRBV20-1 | CSATPGNEQFF
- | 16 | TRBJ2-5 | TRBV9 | CASSPPGQGARETQYF
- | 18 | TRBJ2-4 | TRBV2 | CACDRGTSGGPAKNIQYF
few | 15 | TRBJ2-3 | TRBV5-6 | CASSFGLAGTDTQYF
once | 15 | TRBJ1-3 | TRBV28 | CASSGGGSSGNTIYF
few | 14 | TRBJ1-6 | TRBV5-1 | CASSSDRADSPLHF
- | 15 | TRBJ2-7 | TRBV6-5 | CASSYSETGTYEQYF
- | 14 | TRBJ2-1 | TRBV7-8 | CASSLNTAYNEQFF
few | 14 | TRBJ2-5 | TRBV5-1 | CASSSDNPGETQYF
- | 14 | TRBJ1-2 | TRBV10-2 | CASSDFGRGYGYTF